This paragraph reports one T cell receptor (beta chain). The antigen remains undetermined. These data are taken from a study of CD8 T cells in ankylosing spondylitis. Findings and caveats of the study: A TCR beta motif made of under 10 highly homologous variants seemed typical of ankylosing spondylitis blood. Some motif variants had been reported before (in reactive arthritis synovial fluid and blood).

Library preparation for TCR beta used quantitative 5'-RACE with molecular barcodes. One entry per CDR3 protein results from TCRdb running MiXCR on the 5' RACE reads. The sample contains roughly 220,000 distinct CDR3 sequences, approximately 20% of which appear only once. Sequences were obtained from blood, either unsorted or a sorted T cell fraction (not recorded which). The clonotype comes from a male donor with ankylosing spondylitis.

The CDR3 is CASSAPGRERLETQYF. The CDR3 DNA follows: TGTGCCAGTAGTGCCCCGGGCAGGGAAAGGTTGGAGACCCAGTACTTC. This rearrangement joins TRBV19 to TRBJ2-5; possible D gene TRBD1, 5 bases. The CDR3 is 16 amino acids. Trimming took 5 bases from V and 5 from J, leaving 21 bases between them. The V gene's germline CDR1 is LNHDA and CDR2 SQIVND (reference sequence).